Below, 5 T cell receptor beta chains from the same sample are listed, as sequenced in a study of T-cell memory formation after mild COVID-19 (dated by TCRdb to 2020 to 2022). To prepare the library, 5' RACE was applied. The instrument was an Illumina NovaSeq 6000. TCRdb handled the public reads itself, with Q25 trimming in fastp and clone calling in MiXCR, and kept productive beta chains. Each record represents a unique CDR3 protein, reported with the most common genes and DNA among its rows. The sample table contains under 550,000 distinct CDR3 sequences; only one count was recorded for more than 15% of them. The top ten constitute roughly 21% of the sample. Source material: PBMCs or a T cell subset sorted from them (not recorded which). These receptor sequences come from a man younger than 35 who had mild COVID-19 (a few samples of this study predate the infection). The sample titles of this study are shuffled in the database, so cell type and time point are left out; the donor was told from shared clones.

The chain has TRBV28 and TRBJ1-1; no definite D call. The CDR3 spans 12 residues. Trimming cost V 2 bases and J 3 bases, with 4 bases left between them. Germline CDR1 is MDHEN and CDR2 is SYDVKM. CDR3 in DNA: TGTGCCAGCAGTTTACAGCACACTGAAGCTTTCTTT. Its translation: CASSLQHTEAFF. Complete variable domain (other parts from reference TRBV28 and TRBJ1-1): DVKVTQSSRYLVKRTGEKVFLECVQDMDHENMFWYRQDPGLGLRLIYFSYDVKMKEKGDIPEGYSVSREKKERFSLILESASTNQTSMYLCASSLQHTEAFFGQGTRLTVV.

This clonotype was recorded many times. The J gene is TRBJ2-7, the V gene TRBV7-2, with unresolved D. Germline CDR1 SGHTA, CDR2 FQGNSA. The CDR3 totals 12 residues. Trimming shortened V by 1 base and J by 3 bases, and 4 bases separated the two germline ends. CDR3 DNA sequence: TGTGCCAGCAGCTTAGTTCGCTACGAGCAGTACTTC. It encodes CASSLVRYEQYF.

The table lists this clonotype with many counts. The chain recombines TRBV6-2 or TRBV6-3 with TRBJ2-7; D is unclear. There are 13 residues in the CDR3. Germline CDR1 is MNHEY and CDR2 is SVGEGT. V lost 4 bases to trimming and J lost 0 bases, with 7 bases between them. CDR3 coding DNA: TGTGCCAGCAGTTTCTACGTCTCCTACGAGCAGTACTTC. Protein: CASSFYVSYEQYF.

The chain links TRBV18 to TRBJ1-2; D unclear. Germline V lookup: CDR1 KGHSH, CDR2 LQKENI. The CDR3 loop spans 15 amino acids. V dropped 1 base and J dropped 3 bases, with 12 bases sitting between them. The CDR3 DNA is TGTGCCAGCTCACCACGTCCCTCTGGGGACTATGGCTACACCTTC. As protein: CASSPRPSGDYGYTF.

The chain recombines TRBV5-1 with TRBJ2-7, with a possible D match to TRBD2 (6 bases). The germline CDR1 and CDR2 sequences are SGHRS and YFSETQ. V was pared by 0 bases and J by 7 bases, with 14 bases between. CDR3 length equals 14 residues. In DNA, the CDR3 is TGCGCCAGCAGCTTGGTCTCGGGACGGGAGGAGCAGTACTTC. Translating it yields CASSLVSGREEQYF.